This T cell receptor (beta chain) was sequenced in a study of blood T cell repertoires in COVID-19. As originally analysed: Amplified reference gene primers provided the basis for estimating nucleated cell counts. Only in-frame clones appear in the TCRdb table, and some are missing; sequencing was by immunoSEQ multiplex PCR. V, J and clone size were drawn from that table, and D and trimming were deduced from the DNA. In the table there are 70,000 to 95,000 clones, roughly four fifths of which are singletons. This CDR3 is built from 20 residues. The material sequenced was peripheral blood. The chain combines TRBV21-1 with TRBJ2-3; the DNA was not compared with TRBD2, the D call given in the table. TRBV21-1 is reported as a pseudogene. The receptor comes from a human donor in a cohort sampled during active COVID-19. CDR3: CASSKTPPRLAGGPYDTQYF. The CDR3 coding sequence is TGTGCCAGCAGCAAAACCCCCCCACGACTAGCGGGGGGGCCATATGATACGCAGTATTTT.